The rows below give T cell receptor beta chains drawn from one sample of a study of blood T cell repertoires in COVID-19. Clones were read by immunoSEQ multiplex PCR, and TCRdb kept only the in-frame ones, dropping some. The sample contains 90,000 to 120,000 clones, approximately 81% of which appear only once. The sequenced material came from peripheral blood. These receptors all come from a human donor in a cohort sampled during active COVID-19. The CDR3 runs from the conserved cysteine through the conserved F or W. The D gene is left open where the match is weak. For some rows the clone size is stated as once, few or many, or as a class when expanded; others skip it.

clone_size: .; cdr3_length: 13; j_call: TRBJ1-1; d_call: .; v_call: TRBV5-5; cdr3_aa: CASSLALNTEAFF; cdr3_nt: TGTGCCAGCAGCTTGGCTCTGAACACTGAAGCTTTCTTT
clone_size: .; cdr3_length: 14; j_call: TRBJ2-1; d_call: TRBD2; v_call: TRBV5-1; cdr3_aa: CASSLGTSVNEQFF; cdr3_nt: TGCGCCAGCAGCCTCGGGACTAGCGTCAATGAGCAGTTCTTC
clone_size: .; cdr3_length: 16; j_call: TRBJ1-2; d_call: TRBD1; v_call: TRBV11-1; cdr3_aa: CASSPPADRGAYGYTF; cdr3_nt: TGTGCCAGCAGCCCTCCCGCCGACAGGGGGGCTTATGGCTACACCTTC
clone_size: .; cdr3_length: 19; j_call: TRBJ2-1; d_call: TRBD2; v_call: TRBV19; cdr3_aa: CASSLTWTSGGTVANEQFF; cdr3_nt: TGTGCCAGTAGTCTTACATGGACTAGCGGGGGGACAGTGGCCAATGAGCAGTTCTTC
clone_size: .; cdr3_length: 15; j_call: TRBJ1-2; d_call: TRBD1; v_call: TRBV19; cdr3_aa: CASTTGDRFGYGYTF; cdr3_nt: TGTGCCAGTACGACAGGGGACCGGTTCGGCTATGGCTACACCTTC
clone_size: .; cdr3_length: 17; j_call: TRBJ1-4; d_call: .; v_call: TRBV19; cdr3_aa: CASTQHAGRVSNEKLFF; cdr3_nt: TGTGCCAGTACGCAGCACGCCGGCCGGGTATCCAACGAAAAACTGTTTTTT
clone_size: few; cdr3_length: 14; j_call: TRBJ2-7; d_call: TRBD2; v_call: TRBV6-2/TRBV6-3; cdr3_aa: CASSLAGRNYEQYF; cdr3_nt: TGTGCCAGCAGCTTAGCGGGGAGAAACTACGAGCAGTACTTC
clone_size: few; cdr3_length: 14; j_call: TRBJ1-3; d_call: .; v_call: TRBV30; cdr3_aa: CAWTRGISGNTIYF; cdr3_nt: TGTGCCTGGACCCGGGGGATCTCTGGAAACACCATATATTTT
clone_size: .; cdr3_length: 15; j_call: TRBJ2-1; d_call: TRBD1; v_call: TRBV19; cdr3_aa: CASSFGTGGYNEQFF; cdr3_nt: TGTGCCAGTAGTTTCGGGACAGGGGGCTACAATGAGCAGTTCTTC
clone_size: once; cdr3_length: 15; j_call: TRBJ2-3; d_call: TRBD2; v_call: TRBV19; cdr3_aa: CASSGLAGAPDTQYF; cdr3_nt: TGTGCCAGTAGCGGACTAGCGGGAGCCCCGGATACGCAGTATTTT
clone_size: .; cdr3_length: 16; j_call: TRBJ2-1; d_call: TRBD2; v_call: TRBV27; cdr3_aa: CASSVTSGSSYNEQFF; cdr3_nt: TGTGCCAGCAGTGTGACTAGCGGAAGCTCCTACAATGAGCAGTTCTTC
clone_size: .; cdr3_length: 13; j_call: TRBJ2-3; d_call: TRBD2; v_call: TRBV5-8; cdr3_aa: CASSDSGVDTQYF; cdr3_nt: TGTGCCAGCAGCGACAGCGGGGTAGATACGCAGTATTTT
clone_size: .; cdr3_length: 16; j_call: TRBJ2-1; d_call: .; v_call: TRBV27; cdr3_aa: CASSLGIAVPWNEQFF; cdr3_nt: TGTGCCAGCAGTTTAGGAATAGCGGTCCCCTGGAATGAGCAGTTCTTC
clone_size: .; cdr3_length: 17; j_call: TRBJ2-1; d_call: .; v_call: TRBV5-1; cdr3_aa: CASSLEGLGVSYNEQFF; cdr3_nt: TGCGCCAGCAGCTTGGAGGGGCTAGGGGTCTCCTACAATGAGCAGTTCTTC
clone_size: .; cdr3_length: 14; j_call: TRBJ1-3; d_call: .; v_call: TRBV5-1; cdr3_aa: CASSDSLGGNTIYF; cdr3_nt: TGCGCCAGCAGCGATTCACTCGGGGGAAACACCATATATTTT
clone_size: .; cdr3_length: 16; j_call: TRBJ1-2; d_call: .; v_call: TRBV2; cdr3_aa: CASSLTREPFPYGYTF; cdr3_nt: TGTGCCAGCAGTCTCACCCGGGAGCCCTTTCCGTATGGCTACACCTTC
clone_size: .; cdr3_length: 14; j_call: TRBJ2-7; d_call: .; v_call: TRBV5-1; cdr3_aa: CASSPGVRDYEQYF; cdr3_nt: TGCGCCAGCAGCCCGGGGGTTCGCGACTACGAGCAGTACTTC
clone_size: .; cdr3_length: 16; j_call: TRBJ1-5; d_call: TRBD1; v_call: TRBV19; cdr3_aa: CASSEGQIYSNQPQHF; cdr3_nt: TGTGCCAGTAGTGAGGGACAGATCTATAGCAATCAGCCCCAGCATTTT
clone_size: .; cdr3_length: 12; j_call: TRBJ2-3; d_call: .; v_call: TRBV30; cdr3_aa: CAWNRVGDTQYF; cdr3_nt: TGTGCCTGGAATCGGGTGGGAGATACGCAGTATTTT
clone_size: .; cdr3_length: 15; j_call: TRBJ1-4; d_call: .; v_call: TRBV3-1/TRBV3-2; cdr3_aa: CASSLSSITNEKLFF; cdr3_nt: TGTGCCAGCAGCCTCTCGTCTATCACTAATGAAAAACTGTTTTTT
clone_size: .; cdr3_length: 16; j_call: TRBJ1-5; d_call: .; v_call: TRBV28; cdr3_aa: CASTPAGRRNNQPQHF; cdr3_nt: TGTGCCAGCACCCCGGCGGGGAGAAGGAACAATCAGCCCCAGCATTTT
clone_size: .; cdr3_length: 17; j_call: TRBJ2-7; d_call: TRBD1; v_call: TRBV5-1; cdr3_aa: CASSRTTGGISVYEQYF; cdr3_nt: TGCGCCAGCAGCCGGACCACAGGGGGCATTTCAGTCTACGAGCAGTACTTC
clone_size: .; cdr3_length: 16; j_call: TRBJ1-5; d_call: .; v_call: TRBV2; cdr3_aa: CASSDTKAVSNQPQHF; cdr3_nt: TGTGCCAGCAGTGATACTAAGGCTGTTAGCAATCAGCCCCAGCATTTT
clone_size: .; cdr3_length: 16; j_call: TRBJ2-3; d_call: .; v_call: TRBV27; cdr3_aa: CASSLMGGISTDTQYF; cdr3_nt: TGTGCCAGCAGTTTAATGGGGGGAATTAGCACAGATACGCAGTATTTT
clone_size: .; cdr3_length: 16; j_call: TRBJ2-4; d_call: .; v_call: TRBV6-2/TRBV6-3; cdr3_aa: CASSYRSLLAKNIQYF; cdr3_nt: TGTGCCAGCAGTTATAGGTCACTACTAGCCAAAAACATTCAGTACTTC
clone_size: .; cdr3_length: 13; j_call: TRBJ2-4; d_call: .; v_call: TRBV7-3; cdr3_aa: CASSAEGGNIQYF; cdr3_nt: TGTGCCAGCAGCGCTGAAGGGGGAAACATTCAGTACTTC
clone_size: .; cdr3_length: 16; j_call: TRBJ1-5; d_call: .; v_call: TRBV28; cdr3_aa: CASSFIGRGVGQPQHF; cdr3_nt: TGTGCCAGCAGTTTCATCGGCAGGGGTGTGGGTCAGCCCCAGCATTTT
clone_size: .; cdr3_length: 14; j_call: TRBJ1-5; d_call: TRBD1; v_call: TRBV2; cdr3_aa: CASNRGQGNQPQHF; cdr3_nt: TGTGCCAGCAACAGGGGGCAGGGCAATCAGCCCCAGCATTTT
clone_size: few; cdr3_length: 15; j_call: TRBJ1-5; d_call: TRBD1; v_call: TRBV6-2/TRBV6-3; cdr3_aa: CASSPGQGPNQPQHF; cdr3_nt: TGTGCCAGCAGCCCCGGACAGGGACCCAATCAGCCCCAGCATTTT
clone_size: .; cdr3_length: 11; j_call: TRBJ2-1; d_call: .; v_call: TRBV20-1; cdr3_aa: CSAGHLDEQFF; cdr3_nt: TGCAGTGCTGGGCACTTGGATGAGCAGTTCTTC
clone_size: .; cdr3_length: 15; j_call: TRBJ2-1; d_call: .; v_call: TRBV9; cdr3_aa: CASSVDGYPYNEQFF; cdr3_nt: TGTGCCAGCAGCGTAGACGGGTACCCCTACAATGAGCAGTTCTTC
clone_size: .; cdr3_length: 15; j_call: TRBJ1-1; d_call: .; v_call: TRBV28; cdr3_aa: CASSFRGRGSTEAFF; cdr3_nt: TGTGCCAGCAGTTTCAGGGGACGAGGGAGCACTGAAGCTTTCTTT
clone_size: .; cdr3_length: 15; j_call: TRBJ1-4; d_call: .; v_call: TRBV27; cdr3_aa: CASSFTRAYNEKLFF; cdr3_nt: TGTGCCAGCAGTTTTACGAGGGCCTACAATGAAAAACTGTTTTTT
clone_size: .; cdr3_length: 19; j_call: TRBJ1-1; d_call: .; v_call: TRBV3-1/TRBV3-2; cdr3_aa: CASSQVSGQGRLMDTEAFF; cdr3_nt: TGTGCCAGCAGCCAAGTTAGTGGGCAGGGGCGTCTTATGGACACTGAAGCTTTCTTT